The 2 T cell receptor beta chains listed next were all sequenced from one sample in a study of T cells in Graves' hyperthyroidism and ophthalmopathy. Researchers took RNA transcripts and amplified the TCR beta CDR3 regions from them. HTBI primers drove first-round RT-PCR of the TCR CDR3. TCRdb re-called the multiplex PCR reads through MiXCR, storing one row per CDR3 protein. The sample holds roughly 420,000 distinct CDR3 sequences, 15% to 19% seen once. The material sequenced was blood. These receptors originate from a woman younger than 35 with Graves' hyperthyroidism.

This clonotype was seen more than once but under ten times. The chain links TRBV3-1 to TRBJ1-6, with D tentatively TRBD1 (6 bases). Per the germline V gene, CDR1 is LGHDT and CDR2 is YNNKEL (reference sequence). The V and J ends lost 1 base and 10 bases respectively, with 17 bases between them. This CDR3 is 16 amino acids long. Here the CDR3 DNA reads TGTGCCAGCAGCCAAGTCCTGGGGGCCTGGAAGTCACCCCTCCACTTT. Protein sequence: CASSQVLGAWKSPLHF.

At least ten counts were recorded for this clonotype. The chain uses TRBV10-3 and TRBJ1-2, with D unresolved. The CDR3 covers 14 residues. V shed 3 bases and J shed 2 bases, with 10 bases lying between them. The V gene's germline CDR1 is ENHRY and CDR2 SYGVKD. CDR3 amino acids: CAISDAGINYGYTF. CDR3 nucleotides: TGTGCCATCAGTGATGCGGGGATCAACTATGGCTACACCTTC.